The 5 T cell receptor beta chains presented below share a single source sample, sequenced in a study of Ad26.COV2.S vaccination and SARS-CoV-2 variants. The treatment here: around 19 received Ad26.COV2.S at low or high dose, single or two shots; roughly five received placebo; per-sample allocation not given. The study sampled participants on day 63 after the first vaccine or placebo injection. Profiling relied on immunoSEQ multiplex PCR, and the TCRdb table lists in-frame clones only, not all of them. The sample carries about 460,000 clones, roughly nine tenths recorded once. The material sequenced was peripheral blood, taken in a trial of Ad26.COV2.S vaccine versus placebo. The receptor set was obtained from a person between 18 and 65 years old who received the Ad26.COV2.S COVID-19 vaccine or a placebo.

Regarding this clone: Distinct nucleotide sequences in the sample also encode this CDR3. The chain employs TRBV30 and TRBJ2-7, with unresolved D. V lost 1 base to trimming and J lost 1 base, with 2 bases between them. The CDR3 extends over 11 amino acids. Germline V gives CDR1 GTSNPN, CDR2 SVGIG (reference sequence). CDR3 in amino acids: CAWSGSYEQYF. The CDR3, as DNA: TGTGCCTGGAGTGGTTCCTACGAGCAGTACTTC. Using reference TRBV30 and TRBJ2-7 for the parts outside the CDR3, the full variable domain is SQTIHQWPATLVQPVGSPLSLECTVEGTSNPNLYWYRQAAGRGLQLLFYSVGIGQISSEVPQNLSASRPQDRQFILSSKKLLLSDSGFYLCAWSGSYEQYFGPGTRLTVT.

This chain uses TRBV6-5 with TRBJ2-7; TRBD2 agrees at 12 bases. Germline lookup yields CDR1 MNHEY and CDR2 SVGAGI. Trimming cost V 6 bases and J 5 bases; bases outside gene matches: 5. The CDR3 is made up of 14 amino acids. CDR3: CASRWTSGNDEQYF. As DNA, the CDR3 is TGTGCCAGCAGGTGGACTAGCGGGAACGACGAGCAGTACTTC.

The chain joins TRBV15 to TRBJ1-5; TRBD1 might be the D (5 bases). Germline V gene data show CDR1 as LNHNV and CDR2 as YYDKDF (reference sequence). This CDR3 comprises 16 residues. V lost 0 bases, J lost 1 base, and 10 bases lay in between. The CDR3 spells CATSRDPGTSNQPQHF. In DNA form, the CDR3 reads TGTGCCACCAGCAGAGATCCGGGGACGAGCAATCAGCCCCAGCATTTT.

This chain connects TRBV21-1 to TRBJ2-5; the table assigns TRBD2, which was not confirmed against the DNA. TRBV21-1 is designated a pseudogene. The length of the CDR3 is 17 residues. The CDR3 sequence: CASSRSSGRVGQETQYF. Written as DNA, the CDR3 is TGTGCCAGCAGCCGATCTAGCGGGAGGGTGGGACAAGAGACCCAGTACTTC.

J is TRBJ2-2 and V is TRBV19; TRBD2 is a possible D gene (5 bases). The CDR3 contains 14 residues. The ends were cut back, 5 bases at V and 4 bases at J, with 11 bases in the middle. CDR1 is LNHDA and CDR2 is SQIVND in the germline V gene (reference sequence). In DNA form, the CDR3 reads TGTGCCAGTAGTGTCAAACTAGGCACCGGGGAGCTGTTTTTT. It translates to CASSVKLGTGELFF.